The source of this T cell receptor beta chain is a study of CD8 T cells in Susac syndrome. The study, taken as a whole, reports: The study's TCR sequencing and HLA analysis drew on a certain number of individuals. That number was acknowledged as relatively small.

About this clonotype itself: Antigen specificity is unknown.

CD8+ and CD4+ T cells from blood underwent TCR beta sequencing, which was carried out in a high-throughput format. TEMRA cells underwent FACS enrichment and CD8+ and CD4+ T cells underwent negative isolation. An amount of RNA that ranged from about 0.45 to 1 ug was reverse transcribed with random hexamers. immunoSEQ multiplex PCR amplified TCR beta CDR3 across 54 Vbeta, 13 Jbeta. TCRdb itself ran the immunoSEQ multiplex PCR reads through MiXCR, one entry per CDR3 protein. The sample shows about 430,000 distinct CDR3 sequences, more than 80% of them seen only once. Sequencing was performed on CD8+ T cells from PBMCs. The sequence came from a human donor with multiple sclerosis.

As DNA, the CDR3 is TGTGCCAGCAGTGCAACTAGTTTCGACGAGCAGTACTTC. This encodes CASSATSFDEQYF. The gene calls are TRBV6-2 or TRBV6-3 and TRBJ2-7; D is perhaps TRBD2 (5 bases). Per the germline V gene, CDR1 is MNHEY and CDR2 is SVGEGT. The CDR3 is 13 residues long. V dropped 5 bases and J dropped 5 bases, with 13 bases sitting between them.